Listed below are T cell receptor beta chains from one sample, sequenced in a study of molecular identifiers for immune sequencing clone quantification. TCRdb itself ran the PCR reads through MiXCR, one entry per CDR3 protein. The table shows 250,000 to 350,000 distinct CDR3 sequences, with over 20% occurring only once. Sequenced sample: naive CD8+ T cells from blood, with Jurkat cell RNA spiked in. These receptors came from a human donor in good health. Some libraries in this study had Jurkat cell RNA spiked in. CDR3s include the opening cysteine and the closing phenylalanine or tryptophan. The order of the fields is clone size, V gene, D gene, J gene, CDR3 protein, CDR3 DNA. D genes are given only for firm matches. Clone size is shown for a subset of rows, as once, few, many or a class of expanded clone.

many	TRBV5-1	.	TRBJ2-7	CASSYLGPDEQYF	TGCGCCAGCAGCTACCTCGGACCCGACGAGCAGTACTTC
.	TRBV9	.	TRBJ1-5	CASSVAEGNQPQHF	TGTGCCAGCAGCGTCGCGGAAGGCAATCAGCCCCAGCATTTT
many	TRBV9	.	TRBJ1-1	CASQGQMNTEAFF	TGTGCCAGTCAAGGACAGATGAACACTGAAGCTTTCTTT
many	TRBV29-1	.	TRBJ2-3	CSAPRLGTQYF	TGCAGCGCGCCGCGCCTCGGTACGCAGTATTTT
many	TRBV10-2	.	TRBJ1-1	CASSEYTEAFF	TGCGCCAGCAGTGAGTACACTGAAGCTTTCTTT
many	TRBV25-1	.	TRBJ1-2	CASSEWEITYGYTF	TGTGCCAGCAGTGAATGGGAGATTACCTATGGCTACACCTTC
few	TRBV30	TRBD1	TRBJ1-1	CAWCRTGGTEAFF	TGTGCCTGGTGCCGGACAGGGGGAACTGAAGCTTTCTTT
few	TRBV10-1	.	TRBJ2-7	CARNQMGQPETYEQYF	TGCGCCAGAAACCAAATGGGACAACCAGAGACCTACGAGCAGTACTTC
.	TRBV7-2	TRBD2	TRBJ2-7	CASSLDLAGRGSYEQYF	TGTGCCAGCAGCTTAGACCTTGCCGGGAGGGGTTCTTACGAGCAGTACTTC
.	TRBV4-3	TRBD2	TRBJ2-4	CASSQGTSGIVPNIQYF	TGCGCCAGCAGCCAAGGGACTAGCGGGATTGTCCCTAACATTCAGTACTTC
many	TRBV29-1	.	TRBJ2-7	CSVVRGDSYEQYF	TGCAGCGTTGTGCGGGGAGACTCCTACGAGCAGTACTTC
many	TRBV7-9	.	TRBJ2-5	CASSPRDSEETQYF	TGTGCCAGCAGCCCGAGGGACTCCGAAGAGACCCAGTACTTC
many	TRBV4-3	TRBD1	TRBJ2-2	CASSQAGQGALTGELFF	TGCGCCAGCAGCCAGGCGGGACAGGGGGCTTTGACCGGGGAGCTGTTTTTT
.	TRBV9	.	TRBJ2-5	CASSSFPVRDDAQYF	TGTGCCAGCAGCTCATTTCCGGTTCGGGATGATGCCCAGTACTTC
few	TRBV29-1	.	TRBJ2-7	CSVVGDSYEQYF	TGCAGCGTTGTTGGGGACTCCTACGAGCAGTACTTC
many	TRBV28	.	TRBJ2-7	CASSYGEPAYEQYF	TGTGCCAGCAGCTATGGGGAACCAGCCTACGAGCAGTACTTC
many	TRBV9	.	TRBJ2-2	CASSALVGVAENTGELFF	TGTGCCAGCAGCGCACTCGTAGGAGTAGCGGAGAACACCGGGGAGCTGTTTTTT
many	TRBV6-1	.	TRBJ2-7	CASTASRESYEQYF	TGTGCCAGCACGGCCAGCAGAGAATCCTACGAGCAGTACTTC
many	TRBV12-3/TRBV12-4	TRBD2	TRBJ2-7	CASSTGGLAGARIHYEQYF	TGTGCCAGCAGTACGGGGGGACTAGCGGGGGCCCGGATCCACTACGAGCAGTACTTC
many	TRBV27	.	TRBJ2-7	CASSFVGRGNEQYF	TGTGCCAGCAGTTTTGTCGGCAGGGGCAACGAGCAGTACTTC
many	TRBV5-5	TRBD2	TRBJ2-5	CASSLWTSGTQETQYF	TGTGCCAGCAGCTTATGGACTAGCGGGACCCAAGAGACCCAGTACTTC
.	TRBV27	.	TRBJ1-1	CASRDGAEAFF	TGTGCCAGCAGGGACGGGGCTGAAGCTTTCTTT
many	TRBV30	.	TRBJ2-1	CAWSVRGNEQFF	TGTGCCTGGAGTGTACGCGGAAATGAGCAGTTCTTC
many	TRBV9	.	TRBJ1-3	CASSLPEGLNIYF	TGTGCCAGCAGCCTCCCGGAGGGGCTGAACATATATTTT
.	TRBV12-3/TRBV12-4	TRBD2	TRBJ2-3	CASSLAVSGGTGAQYF	TGTGCCAGCAGTTTAGCCGTTAGCGGGGGGACGGGTGCGCAGTATTTT
.	TRBV7-8	.	TRBJ1-4	CASSLWPGHEKLFF	TGTGCCAGCAGCTTATGGCCAGGGCACGAAAAACTGTTTTTT
.	TRBV20-1	.	TRBJ1-1	CSARGLELGWNTEAFF	TGCAGTGCTAGAGGTTTGGAACTCGGATGGAACACTGAAGCTTTCTTT
few	TRBV7-9	.	TRBJ2-5	CASSPTGSSAETQYF	TGTGCCAGCAGCCCCACCGGGAGTAGTGCTGAGACCCAGTACTTC
.	TRBV6-2/TRBV6-3	TRBD1	TRBJ2-3	CASSYSADRGPTDTQYF	TGTGCCAGCAGTTACTCGGCTGACAGGGGCCCCACAGATACGCAGTATTTT
many	TRBV7-9	.	TRBJ2-3	CASRSISTDTQYF	TGTGCCAGCAGATCCATAAGCACAGATACGCAGTATTTT
.	TRBV30	TRBD2	TRBJ2-3	CAWSYIAGGQADTQYF	TGTGCCTGGAGTTATATAGCGGGGGGGCAAGCAGATACGCAGTATTTT
many	TRBV9	.	TRBJ2-7	CASSVGDGYEQYF	TGTGCCAGCAGCGTCGGAGACGGCTACGAGCAGTACTTC
.	TRBV9	.	TRBJ2-3	CAGSVDSTDTQYF	TGTGCCGGCAGCGTCGATAGCACAGATACGCAGTATTTT
few	TRBV27	TRBD2	TRBJ2-7	CASASGTVYEQYF	TGTGCCAGCGCAAGCGGGACGGTTTACGAGCAGTACTTC
few	TRBV7-2	TRBD2	TRBJ2-5	CASSLTSGSAPQYF	TGTGCCAGCAGCTTGACTAGCGGGAGTGCGCCCCAGTACTTC
many	TRBV11-2	.	TRBJ2-1	CASSGANEQFF	TGTGCCAGCAGCGGGGCCAATGAGCAGTTCTTC
few	TRBV12-3/TRBV12-4	.	TRBJ2-3	CASTSGQLTDTQYF	TGTGCCAGCACCTCGGGACAACTCACAGATACGCAGTATTTT
.	TRBV11-3	TRBD1	TRBJ2-2	CASRSRSTGDTGELFF	TGTGCCAGCAGGTCCAGGTCGACAGGGGACACCGGGGAGCTGTTTTTT
.	TRBV20-1	TRBD2	TRBJ2-3	CSAEGLASSADTQYF	TGCAGTGCGGAGGGACTAGCGTCTAGCGCAGATACGCAGTATTTT
many	TRBV7-6	.	TRBJ1-1	CASSLLGAGYTEAFF	TGTGCCAGCAGCTTATTGGGAGCCGGGTACACTGAAGCTTTCTTT
many	TRBV7-2	.	TRBJ1-4	CASSLAWGIEEKLFF	TGTGCCAGCAGCTTAGCTTGGGGGATTGAAGAAAAACTGTTTTTT